The entry that follows covers one TCR beta chain sequence. What antigen it recognizes has not been identified. Base qualities are not provided; no much larger clone lies one nucleotide away. V lost 1 base and J lost 3 bases; the stretch between them is 10 bases long. From its cysteine to its phenylalanine, the CDR3 spans 14 amino acids. Just the 42-base CDR3 DNA is kept, in frame starting at base 1. The germline V gene encodes CDR1 LGHNA and CDR2 YNFKEQ. For TCR beta library preparation, roughly 2 micrograms of genomic DNA were isolated from cryopreserved PBMCs. Longitudinal blood samples from CLL patients receiving ibrutinib monotherapy were subjected to high-throughput TCR beta sequencing. The patients took part in an open-label, single-center phase 2 trial of ibrutinib monotherapy. This sample was taken from a study of cytotoxic CD8 clonotypes in ibrutinib-treated CLL (dated by TCRdb to 2020 to 2023). Background on the whole study: The cohort was composed of ten to eleven relapsed/refractory and around 14 treatment-naive patients; IGHV unmutated status was identified in under 18 patients. Partial responses were observed in some 24 patients and complete responses in 2; after a median follow-up of around 68 months, remission was maintained in 15 or so patients and progression was observed in approximately 12. Response samples were taken after a median of approximately eleven months on treatment, ranging from about 6 to 40 months. On average, each sample yielded approximately 250,000 productive templates and about 95,000 productive rearrangements. Of the approximately 86 people in the trial, 25 to 30 had longitudinal samples available. Cryopreserved peripheral blood mononuclear cells were collected before treatment, at response, and at either disease progression or sustained remission.

Broader findings and caveats from the paper: Baseline clonality was found to be higher than that of age-matched healthy donors and was strongly correlated with circulating CD8+ T-cell counts. Public clonotypes were rare and either contracted or stayed stable during treatment, and the rise in clonality at ibrutinib response reflected the expansion of private clonotypes. Clonality increased at ibrutinib response, stayed stable in sustained remission, and fell back toward baseline at progression. Sampling times were not matched between patients in sustained remission and patients whose disease was progressing, and lymph node repertoires were not examined.

On a MiSeq, deep resolution sequencing aimed for a depth between 1 in 1 million and 1 in 200,000 T cells, with each clonotype covered 10x on average. The immunoSEQ hsTCRB Kit was used to generate TCR beta libraries. In the source study's methods: ImmunoSEQ Data Assistant and ImmunoSEQ Analyzer were used for data analysis, and V, D and J genes were assigned according to IMGT definitions. Clonality, which ranges from 0 to 1, was calculated as one minus the normalized Shannon entropy of productive rearrangement frequencies. Only overrepresented clonotypes making up at least 0.05% of the repertoire of each patient were included in the public clonotype analysis. Fewer than 15 age-matched healthy donor repertoires from immuneACCESS served as clonality controls. The table comes from immuneACCESS by way of TCRdb, which keeps in-frame sequences with V and J called. Part of the clones is missing from these tables; in studies checked, under half for an unresolved V gene and the rest for unknown reasons. V, J and clone size are those of that table, while D and trimming were read from the DNA. For this sample the table gives more than 300,000 clones, of which more than 65% were detected only once. The top ten hold 6.7% of the sample.

Source: PBMCs, taken before ibrutinib treatment. The source is a human donor with chronic lymphocytic leukemia. The chain links TRBV4-2 with TRBJ2-7, with the D gene call left open. The sequence in DNA is TGTGCCAGCAGCCAAGGACTGCAGCTCTACGAGCAGTACTTC. This is translated as CASSQGLQLYEQYF.